A selection of T cell receptor beta chains follows, all from one sample in a study of CD8+CD57+ T cells in acquired aplastic anemia. TCRdb ran MiXCR on the reads and lists one entry per CDR3 protein. The table lists nearly 60,000 distinct CDR3 sequences, approximately 50% of them singletons, with approximately 15% in the top ten. Source material: sorted CD4+, CD8+, or CD8+CD57+ T cells (not recorded which) from PBMCs. The receptors originated from a human donor with aplastic anemia. CDR3s include the opening cysteine and the closing phenylalanine or tryptophan.

v_gene	j_gene	CDR3aa
TRBV20-1	TRBJ2-1	CSARGGGAFEQFF
TRBV9	TRBJ2-7	CASSVAPDSYEQYF
TRBV6-1	TRBJ1-6	CASRTSSQAYSPLHF
TRBV7-9	TRBJ1-5	CASSLDDQPQHF
TRBV7-2	TRBJ1-2	CASSLLGEYGYTF
TRBV20-1	TRBJ1-2	CSARTRGQGDGYTF
TRBV9	TRBJ1-2	CASSSRVGADHYGYTF
TRBV19	TRBJ2-3	CASSMGSGEHSTDTQYF
TRBV15	TRBJ1-2	CATSRDLSTYYGYTF
TRBV2	TRBJ1-2	CASRELRDGYTF
TRBV5-1	TRBJ2-3	CASSLEGLAIDTQYF
TRBV10-1	TRBJ1-5	CASSGGRGNQPQHF
TRBV10-2	TRBJ2-7	CASSAPLAGSYEQYF
TRBV11-2	TRBJ2-3	CASSSIGAGGPNTQYF
TRBV27	TRBJ1-6	CASCSQGTYNSPLHF
TRBV10-3	TRBJ2-1	CAISELAASYNEQFF
TRBV20-1	TRBJ2-7	CKASGAYEQYF
TRBV15	TRBJ2-6	CATSSRVSGANVLTF
TRBV2	TRBJ2-1	CASSERWDRVNEQFF
TRBV7-4	TRBJ2-7	CASSSCPYEQYF
TRBV24-1	TRBJ2-5	CAIGSGTPETQYF
TRBV7-9	TRBJ2-1	CASSFGRPNEQFF
TRBV10-3	TRBJ1-4	CAISGRDGEKLFF
TRBV7-9	TRBJ1-3	CASSLSAPSSGNTIYF
TRBV15	TRBJ2-5	CATSRIRTPAETQYF
TRBV7-2	TRBJ2-5	CASSSAGTAQETQYF
TRBV27	TRBJ2-2	CASSLRWGSAGELFF
TRBV2	TRBJ2-7	CASTGGGGNEQYF
TRBV5-1	TRBJ2-5	CASSLELAQETQYF
TRBV11-2	TRBJ2-1	CASSRDQAQFF
TRBV10-2	TRBJ1-5	CASRSTGGSNQPQHF
TRBV2	TRBJ1-6	CASSQDLQTRYNSPLHF